This T cell receptor (beta chain) was recorded in a study of T cells after yellow fever vaccination. General observations from the study: The secondary response showed a weaker magnitude and a faster peak, day 5 versus 15.

The V end lost 4 bases, the J end lost 7 bases, and 10 bases lay between the germline ends. There are 12 residues in the CDR3. TCRdb re-derived calls from the 5' RACE reads in MiXCR, one entry per CDR3 protein. The repertoire consists of fewer than 450,000 distinct CDR3 sequences, with 8% to 9.5% occurring once and the leading ten covering about 16%. About this clonotype itself: Its target is unknown.

The receptor was derived from a man aged 18 to 30 who received the YFV17D yellow fever vaccine. The J gene is TRBJ1-2, the V gene TRBV12-3 or TRBV12-4; no definite D call. The sample consisted of PBMCs, taken around 45 days after the first yellow fever vaccination. CDR3 loop: CASSSRVGGYTF. In nucleotides, the CDR3 is TGTGCCAGCAGTTCCCGAGTTGGTGGCTACACCTTC.